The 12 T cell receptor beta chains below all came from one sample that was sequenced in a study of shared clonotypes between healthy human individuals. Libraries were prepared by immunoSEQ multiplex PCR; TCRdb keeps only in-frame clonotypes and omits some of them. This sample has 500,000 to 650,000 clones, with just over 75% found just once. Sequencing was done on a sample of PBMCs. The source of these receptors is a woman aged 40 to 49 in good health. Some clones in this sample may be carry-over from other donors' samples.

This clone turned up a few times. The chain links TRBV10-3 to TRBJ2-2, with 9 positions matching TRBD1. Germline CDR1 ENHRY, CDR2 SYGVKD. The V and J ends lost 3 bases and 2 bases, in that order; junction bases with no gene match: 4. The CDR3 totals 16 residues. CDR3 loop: CAISEGQGRNTGELFF. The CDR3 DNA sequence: TGTGCCATCAGTGAAGGACAGGGGCGAAACACCGGGGAGCTGTTTTTT.

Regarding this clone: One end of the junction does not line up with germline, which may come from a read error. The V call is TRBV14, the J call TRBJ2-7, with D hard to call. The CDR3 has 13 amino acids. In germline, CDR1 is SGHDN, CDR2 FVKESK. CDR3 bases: TGTGCCAGCAGCCAATGGGCGGCCTCGATCCTTCACTTC. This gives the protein CASSQWAASILHF.

Written as DNA, the CDR3 is TGTGCCAGCAGTGAACACCCCGGGACAGCCTCTGGAAACACCATATATTTT. Translating it yields CASSEHPGTASGNTIYF. V and J are TRBV13 and TRBJ1-3; 7 bases match TRBD1. Trimming removed 6 bases from V and 0 bases from J; junction bases left unmatched: 11. The length of the CDR3 is 17 residues. The V gene's germline CDR1 is PRHDT and CDR2 FYEKMQ (reference sequence).

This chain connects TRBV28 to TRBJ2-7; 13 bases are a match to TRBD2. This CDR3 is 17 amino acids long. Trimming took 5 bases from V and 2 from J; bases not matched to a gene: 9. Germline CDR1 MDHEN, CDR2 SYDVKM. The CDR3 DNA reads TGTGCCAGCAGTCTTACTAGCGGGAGGGCCAAGACCTACGAGCAGTACTTC. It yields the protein CASSLTSGRAKTYEQYF.

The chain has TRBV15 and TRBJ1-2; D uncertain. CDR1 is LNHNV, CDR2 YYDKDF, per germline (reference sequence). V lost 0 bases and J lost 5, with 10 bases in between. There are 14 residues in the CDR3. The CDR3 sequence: CATSRDPQSYGYTF. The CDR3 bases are TGTGCCACCAGCAGAGACCCACAGAGTTATGGCTACACCTTC.

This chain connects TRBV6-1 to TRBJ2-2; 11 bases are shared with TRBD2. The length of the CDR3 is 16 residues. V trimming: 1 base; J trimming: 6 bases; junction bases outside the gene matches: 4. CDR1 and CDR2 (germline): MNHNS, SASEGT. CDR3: CASSEVVSGRAGELFF. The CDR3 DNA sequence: TGTGCCAGCAGTGAAGTGGTTAGCGGGAGGGCCGGGGAGCTGTTTTTT.

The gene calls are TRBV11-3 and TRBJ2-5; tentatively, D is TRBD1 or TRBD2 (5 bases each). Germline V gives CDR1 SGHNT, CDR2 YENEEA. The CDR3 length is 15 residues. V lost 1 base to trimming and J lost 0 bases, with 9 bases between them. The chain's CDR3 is CASSLGGTDQETQYF. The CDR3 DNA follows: TGTGCCAGCAGCTTAGGTGGGACCGACCAAGAGACCCAGTACTTC.

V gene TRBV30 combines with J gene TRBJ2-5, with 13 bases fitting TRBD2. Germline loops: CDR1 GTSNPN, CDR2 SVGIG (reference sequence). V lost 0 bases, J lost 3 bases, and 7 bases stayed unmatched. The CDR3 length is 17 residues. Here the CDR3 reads CAWSVVLAGGWEETQYF. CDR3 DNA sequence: TGTGCCTGGAGTGTTGTACTAGCGGGAGGGTGGGAAGAGACCCAGTACTTC.

CDR3 nucleotide sequence: TGCGCCAGCAGACAGACTAGCGCCAACACCGGGGAGCTGTTTTTT. It yields the protein CASRQTSANTGELFF. This chain uses TRBV5-1 with TRBJ2-2; 8 positions agree with TRBD2. This CDR3 comprises 15 residues. Unmatched junction bases numbered 5, after V lost 5 bases and J lost 2 bases. The germline V gene has CDR1 SGHRS and CDR2 YFSETQ.

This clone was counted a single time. Here the CDR3 reads CASSVTETQYF. The CDR3 DNA follows: TGTGCCAGCAGTGTCACGGAGACCCAGTACTTC. The chain is built from TRBV2 and TRBJ2-5; D is ambiguous. V was pared by 4 bases and J by 5 bases, with 5 bases between. The CDR3 is 11 residues long. Germline lookup yields CDR1 SNHLY and CDR2 FYNNEI.

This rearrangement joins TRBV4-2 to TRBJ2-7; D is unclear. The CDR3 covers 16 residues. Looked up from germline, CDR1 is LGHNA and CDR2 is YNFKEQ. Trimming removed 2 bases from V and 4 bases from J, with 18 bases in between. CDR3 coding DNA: TGTGCCAGCAGCCAATCCCGAAGTGAGGTGAATTACGAGCAGTACTTC. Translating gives CASSQSRSEVNYEQYF.

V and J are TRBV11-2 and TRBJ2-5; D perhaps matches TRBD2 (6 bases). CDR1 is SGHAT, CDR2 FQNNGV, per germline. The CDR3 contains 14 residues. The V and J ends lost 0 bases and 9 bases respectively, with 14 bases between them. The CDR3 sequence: CASSLDYGGSPQYF. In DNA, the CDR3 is TGTGCCAGCAGCTTAGATTATGGGGGGTCACCCCAGTACTTC.